The 20 T cell receptor beta chains presented below share a single source sample, sequenced in a study of blood T cell repertoires in COVID-19. Assay: immunoSEQ multiplex PCR; the TCRdb copy retains only in-frame clones and omits some. In the table there are about 390,000 clones, 87% of which are singletons. Material for sequencing was PBMCs or T cells enriched from blood (not recorded which). The receptors here all came from a woman in her forties or fifties who had recovered from COVID-19.

The chain is built from TRBV7-2 and TRBJ1-1, with D perhaps TRBD1 (6 bases). Trimming pared 5 bases from V and 1 base from J, leaving 11 bases between. This CDR3 region has 14 residues. The germline V gene has CDR1 SGHTA and CDR2 FQGNSA. CDR3 in DNA: TGTGCCAGCAGCGGCCGGACAGCGAACACTGAAGCTTTCTTT. The encoded protein is CASSGRTANTEAFF.

The genes are TRBV11-1 and TRBJ1-3, with a possible D match to TRBD1 (5 bases). V lost 3 bases to trimming and J lost 0 bases, with 9 bases between them. The CDR3 has 15 amino acids. Germline loops: CDR1 SGHAT, CDR2 FQDESV (reference sequence). CDR3 in amino acids: CASSLTDTSGNTIYF. For the CDR3, the DNA is TGTGCCAGCAGCTTGACAGACACCTCTGGAAACACCATATATTTT.

This clone has only a few counts. The chain uses TRBV12-3 or TRBV12-4 and TRBJ1-5, with D uncertain. V was pared by 6 bases and J by 6 bases, with 12 bases between. The CDR3 has 13 amino acids. Here the CDR3 reads CASSPQQSQPQHF. The CDR3 nucleotides are TGTGCCAGCAGCCCTCAACAGTCTCAGCCCCAGCATTTT.

The chain joins TRBV28 to TRBJ2-3; TRBD2 agrees at 12 bases. V lost 6 bases to trimming and J lost 1 base; unmatched junction nucleotides: 11. The CDR3 totals 18 residues. Germline V lookup: CDR1 MDHEN, CDR2 SYDVKM. The CDR3 nucleotides read TGTGCCAGCAGCCTCCCCCCCCGACTAGCGGGGGGCACAGATACGCAGTATTTT. Its translation: CASSLPPRLAGGTDTQYF.

The rearrangement links TRBV3-1 (or the pseudogene TRBV3-2) to TRBJ1-1; D remains unclear. CDR1 is LGHDT, CDR2 YNNKEL, per germline (reference sequence). V lost 4 bases, J lost 5 bases, and 14 bases lay in between. The CDR3 totals 14 residues. The CDR3 spells CASSLGSSSTEAFF. CDR3 nucleotides: TGTGCCAGCAGCCTGGGGAGTTCAAGTACTGAAGCTTTCTTT.

The genes are TRBV4-2 and TRBJ1-6; the D gene is possibly TRBD1 (5 bases). There are 17 residues in the CDR3. Trimming pared 4 bases from V and 5 bases from J, leaving 18 bases between. In germline, CDR1 is LGHNA, CDR2 YNFKEQ. The CDR3, as DNA: TGTGCCAGCAGCCTCTTGATATCAGGGATTGATAATTCACCCCTCCACTTT. It translates to CASSLLISGIDNSPLHF.

The chain uses TRBV7-9 and TRBJ1-1; 7 positions match TRBD1. J gave up 2 bases and V 5 bases, and 11 bases lay outside the gene matches. The CDR3 runs 16 residues. Germline V lookup: CDR1 SEHNR, CDR2 FQNEAQ (reference sequence). DNA for the CDR3: TGTGCCAGCAGCCCCGACAGGGTTTACACCAACACTGAAGCTTTCTTT. Its translation: CASSPDRVYTNTEAFF.

This chain uses TRBV18 with TRBJ2-2, with 7 bases aligning to TRBD1. The CDR3 length is 16 residues. The V and J ends lost 0 bases and 7 bases, in that order; junction bases with no gene match: 8. CDR1 is KGHSH and CDR2 is LQKENI in the germline V gene. This CDR3 reads CASSPPGTVRDGELFF. The CDR3 DNA follows: TGTGCCAGCTCACCACCGGGGACAGTAAGAGACGGGGAGCTGTTTTTT.

J is TRBJ2-7 and V is TRBV27, with TRBD1 as a possible D gene (6 bases). Germline V gene lookup returns CDR1 MNHEY and CDR2 SMNVEV (reference sequence). The CDR3 is 15 residues long. Between the trimmed V and J ends, which lost 4 bases and 6 bases, there was a span of 19 bases. The CDR3 loop reads CASSSLGAAVFEQYF. CDR3 DNA: TGTGCCAGCAGTTCCTTGGGGGCCGCAGTCTTCGAGCAGTACTTC.

The rearrangement uses TRBV4-1 and TRBJ1-1; D is possibly TRBD1 (6 bases). The CDR3 length is 16 residues. V lost 3 bases and J 1 base, leaving 15 bases between the germline ends. The germline V gene has CDR1 MGHRA and CDR2 YSYEKL. This CDR3 reads CASSQDRSSSNTEAFF. The CDR3 region has the DNA TGCGCCAGCAGCCAGGACAGATCCTCATCGAACACTGAAGCTTTCTTT.

The chain joins TRBV7-2 to TRBJ2-5; TRBD2 aligns across 10 bases. Germline CDR1 is SGHTA and CDR2 is FQGNSA. Trimming at V came to 2 bases and at J to 5 bases, leaving 5 bases not matched to a gene. CDR3 length: 15 residues. CDR3 DNA sequence: TGTGCCAGCAGCTTAAGTAGCGGGGGGTGGGAGACCCAGTACTTC. It is translated as CASSLSSGGWETQYF.

The V gene is TRBV3-1 (or the pseudogene TRBV3-2), the J gene TRBJ1-3; no definite D call. CDR3 length: 14 residues. The germline V and J ends were trimmed by 3 bases and 0 bases, with 6 bases remaining between them. CDR1 and CDR2 from the germline V gene are LGHDT and YNNKEL (reference sequence). The CDR3 is CASSQGYSGNTIYF. In nucleotides, the CDR3 is TGTGCCAGCAGCCAGGGCTACTCTGGAAACACCATATATTTT.

The chain employs TRBV28 and TRBJ1-2, with TRBD1 matching 8 bases. The CDR3 runs 13 residues. J gave up 4 bases and V 5 bases, and 3 bases lay outside the gene matches. CDR1 is MDHEN, CDR2 SYDVKM, per germline. The CDR3 sequence is CASSLTGGYGYTF. DNA of the CDR3: TGTGCCAGCAGTCTAACAGGGGGCTATGGCTACACCTTC.

The chain employs TRBV14 and TRBJ1-2, with 7 nucleotides matching TRBD1. V was pared by 3 bases and J by 9 bases, with 4 bases of the junction left unmatched. Germline V gene sequence: CDR1 SGHDN, CDR2 FVKESK. There are 12 residues in the CDR3. The CDR3 here is CASSHDRVRYTF. For the CDR3, the DNA is TGTGCCAGCAGCCACGACAGGGTTCGCTACACCTTC. The full variable domain, in which reference TRBV14 and TRBJ1-2 provide the parts outside the CDR3, is EAGVTQFPSHSVIEKGQTVTLRCDPISGHDNLYWYRRVMGKEIKFLLHFVKESKQDESGMPNNRFLAERTGGTYSTLKVQPAELEDSGVYFCASSHDRVRYTFGSGTRLTVV.

This clone showed up just once. The chain has TRBV28 and TRBJ1-2; possibly TRBD1 for D (6 bases). The CDR3 spans 15 residues. V lost 3 bases, J lost 8 bases, and 19 bases lay in between. Germline assignment: CDR1 MDHEN and CDR2 SYDVKM. For the CDR3, the DNA is TGTGCCAGCAGTTTGTATGGGGGCCTCAGCGGAGGCTACACCTTC. Amino acids: CASSLYGGLSGGYTF.

V usage is TRBV4-1 and J usage is TRBJ1-4; TRBD1 is a possible D gene (6 bases). V shed 4 bases and J shed 5 bases, with 17 bases lying between them. Germline V CDR1 and CDR2: MGHRA, YSYEKL. The CDR3 is 16 residues long. DNA for the CDR3: TGCGCCAGCAGCCGGGACCCACAGGGACGAAATGAAAAACTGTTTTTT. This encodes CASSRDPQGRNEKLFF.

The chain carries TRBV2 and TRBJ1-1, with no clear D. Trimming removed 0 bases at V and 11 bases at J, with 16 bases between. Germline V lookup: CDR1 SNHLY, CDR2 FYNNEI. The CDR3 consists of 14 residues. The CDR3 sequence is CASSEALRGSGAFF. The CDR3, as DNA: TGTGCCAGCAGTGAAGCGCTTCGGGGATCGGGGGCTTTCTTT. Full variable domain (missing parts from reference TRBV2 and TRBJ1-1): EPEVTQTPSHQVTQMGQEVILRCVPISNHLYFYWYRQILGQKVEFLVSFYNNEISEKSEIFDDQFSVERPDGSNFTLKIRSTKLEDSAMYFCASSEALRGSGAFFGQGTRLTVV.

The chain joins TRBV30 to TRBJ2-7; 7 nucleotides agree with TRBD2. The V segment lost 4 bases and the J segment 3 bases; nucleotides outside the gene matches: 3. CDR3 length: 12 amino acids. Germline V lookup: CDR1 GTSNPN, CDR2 SVGIG (reference sequence). As DNA, the CDR3 is TGTGCCTGGACCCCGGGAGGCTACGAGCAGTACTTC. Residues: CAWTPGGYEQYF. Filled out from reference TRBV30 and TRBJ2-7, the complete variable domain reads SQTIHQWPATLVQPVGSPLSLECTVEGTSNPNLYWYRQAAGRGLQLLFYSVGIGQISSEVPQNLSASRPQDRQFILSSKKLLLSDSGFYLCAWTPGGYEQYFGPGTRLTVT.

In this sample, this clone turned up once. Here the CDR3 reads CASGLSTGASYNEQFF. CDR3 nucleotides: TGTGCTAGTGGTTTGTCGACAGGGGCCTCCTACAATGAGCAGTTCTTC. This chain links TRBV12-5 with TRBJ2-1, with 8 nucleotides matching TRBD1. CDR3 length equals 16 residues. Trimming took 2 bases from V and 0 from J; bases not matched to a gene: 3. Per germline, CDR1 LGHNT and CDR2 FRNRAP.

This chain joins TRBV5-1 and TRBJ1-2, with 7 bases matching TRBD1. V was pared by 5 bases and J by 3 bases, with 10 bases of the junction left unmatched. The CDR3 contains 15 residues. CDR1 and CDR2 (germline): SGHRS, YFSETQ. In DNA, the CDR3 is TGCGCCAGCAGTTTTCTTACAGGGGAAGACTATGGCTACACCTTC. This sequence encodes CASSFLTGEDYGYTF.